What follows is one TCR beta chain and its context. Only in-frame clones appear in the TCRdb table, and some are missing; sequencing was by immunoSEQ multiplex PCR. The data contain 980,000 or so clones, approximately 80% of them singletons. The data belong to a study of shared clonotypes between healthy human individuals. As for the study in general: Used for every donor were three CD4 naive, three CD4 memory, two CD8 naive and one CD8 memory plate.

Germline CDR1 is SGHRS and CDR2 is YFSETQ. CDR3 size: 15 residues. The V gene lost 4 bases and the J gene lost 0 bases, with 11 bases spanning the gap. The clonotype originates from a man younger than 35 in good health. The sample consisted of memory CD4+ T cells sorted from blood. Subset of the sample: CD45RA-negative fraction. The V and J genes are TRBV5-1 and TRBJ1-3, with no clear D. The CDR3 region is CASSPIALSGNTIYF. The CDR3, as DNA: TGCGCCAGCAGCCCCATAGCCCTCTCTGGAAACACCATATATTTT.